A selection of T cell receptor beta chains follows, all from one sample in a study of blood T cell repertoires in COVID-19. Profiled with immunoSEQ multiplex PCR; TCRdb holds only in-frame clones, not every one. The sample holds hundreds of thousands of clones, around 87% seen once. The sample was PBMCs or T cells enriched from blood (not recorded which). These receptors were taken from a man between 25 and 39 years old who had recovered from COVID-19. Both conserved end residues are part of each CDR3. The D gene is left open where the match is weak. Not all rows give a size; the values are once, few, many and, for expanded clones, a class.

clone_size	d_call	v_call	j_call	cdr3_aa	cdr3_nt
.	TRBD1	TRBV24-1	TRBJ1-4	CATSETLLGTVNEKLFF	TGTGCCACCAGTGAAACCCTTCTCGGGACAGTTAATGAAAAACTGTTTTTT
once	TRBD2	TRBV2	TRBJ2-3	CASRISGSTDTQYF	TGTGCCAGCAGAATTAGCGGGAGCACAGATACGCAGTATTTT
.	TRBD1	TRBV10-3	TRBJ2-7	CAISEGTVPYEQYF	TGTGCCATCAGTGAGGGGACAGTTCCTTACGAGCAGTACTTC
few	TRBD1	TRBV12-5	TRBJ2-1	CASGLVTGTVSYNEQFF	TGTGCTAGTGGTTTGGTAACTGGGACAGTATCGTACAATGAGCAGTTCTTC
.	TRBD2	TRBV5-1	TRBJ2-1	CASSALAGNYNEQFF	TGCGCCAGCAGCGCGCTAGCGGGAAACTACAATGAGCAGTTCTTC
.	TRBD1	TRBV5-6	TRBJ2-7	CASSPDRASSYEQYF	TGTGCCAGCAGCCCGGACAGGGCTAGCTCCTACGAGCAGTACTTC
.	.	TRBV5-1	TRBJ2-7	CASSLHQGYEQYF	TGCGCCAGCAGCTTGCATCAGGGTTACGAGCAGTACTTC
.	TRBD2	TRBV4-2	TRBJ2-7	CASSQDPGGLSYEQYF	TGTGCCAGCAGCCAAGACCCGGGAGGCCTCTCCTACGAGCAGTACTTC
.	.	TRBV28	TRBJ2-7	CASQERPGGVYEQYF	TGTGCCAGCCAAGAGCGCCCCGGAGGGGTTTACGAGCAGTACTTC
.	TRBD1	TRBV25-1	TRBJ1-3	CASSARDRAIYF	TGTGCCAGCAGTGCGCGGGACAGGGCCATATATTTT